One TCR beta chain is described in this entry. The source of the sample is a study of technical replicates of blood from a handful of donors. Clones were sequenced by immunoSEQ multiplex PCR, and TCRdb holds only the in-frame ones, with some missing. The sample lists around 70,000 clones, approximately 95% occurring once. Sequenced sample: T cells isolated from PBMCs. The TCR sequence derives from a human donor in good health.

CDR3 bases: TGTGCCAGCAGTGCCCTTTGGGGGGGCGAGACCCAGTACTTC. It yields the protein CASSALWGGETQYF. V usage is TRBV27 and J usage is TRBJ2-5; perhaps TRBD2 as D (7 bases). The germline V and J ends were trimmed by 5 bases and 5 bases, with 15 bases remaining between them. Germline-derived CDR1 and CDR2 are MNHEY and SMNVEV (reference sequence). The CDR3 extends over 14 amino acids.